Listed below are T cell receptor beta chains from one sample, sequenced in a study of human T cells and chemical hapten exposure. MiXCR, applied by TCRdb to the RACE reads, yields one record per CDR3 protein. The data show roughly 56,000 distinct CDR3 sequences, approximately 9.6% seen once. The material sequenced was whole blood, taken in connection with sensitization to the hapten diphenylcyclopropenone (DPC). These receptors all come from a woman under 40 with alopecia areata. Some clones in this sample may be carry-over from other donors' samples. Each CDR3 is given with its conserved first and last residue. D genes are given only for firm matches. Expanded clones get a size class; other rows say once, few or many, or leave the size out.

-	-	TRBV5-4	TRBJ2-3	TGTGCCAGCAGCTCGCCACACGAAGATACGCAGTATTTT	CASSSPHEDTQYF
-	few	TRBV6-6	TRBJ1-6	TGTGCCAGCAGTTACAATCAGGGCGATTCACCCCTCCACTTT	CASSYNQGDSPLHF
-	many	TRBV25-1	TRBJ1-1	TGTGCCAGCAGTGGAAGGAGGGTCACTGAAGCTTTCTTT	CASSGRRVTEAFF
TRBD2	few	TRBV20-1	TRBJ2-3	TGCAGTGCTAGTCGCGCGGGGGGTAGCACAGATACGCAGTATTTT	CSASRAGGSTDTQYF
-	-	TRBV7-2	TRBJ1-5	TGTGCCAGCAGCTTGAGACATGGCAATCAGCCCCAGCATTTT	CASSLRHGNQPQHF
-	few	TRBV7-3	TRBJ2-7	TGTGCCAGCAGCCCCCGTCCAGGGAGCTACGAGCAGTACTTC	CASSPRPGSYEQYF
TRBD2	few	TRBV6-1	TRBJ2-3	TGTGCCAGCAGTGATGGGAGGCGGGGGGGCTGTGGAGATACGCAGTATTTT	CASSDGRRGGCGDTQYF
TRBD1	many	TRBV7-2	TRBJ1-2	TGTGCCAGCAGCCCCCGGACAGGTCGAGGCTATGGCTACACCTTC	CASSPRTGRGYGYTF
TRBD1	many	TRBV5-1	TRBJ1-1	TGCGCCAGCAGCCCTACTGGGACAGGGGTTACTGAAGCTTTCTTT	CASSPTGTGVTEAFF
-	-	TRBV20-1	TRBJ2-5	TGCAGTGCTAGAGATCGCCAGGGAGAGACCCAGTACTTC	CSARDRQGETQYF
-	-	TRBV20-1	TRBJ2-3	TGCAGTGCCCCCTCGGTCGCACGCACAGATACGCAGTATTTT	CSAPSVARTDTQYF
-	-	TRBV3-1	TRBJ2-2	TGTGTCAGCAGCCAAACCGGGACACCTGTCCGGGAGCTGTTTTTT	CVSSQTGTPVRELFF
-	-	TRBV5-1	TRBJ2-7	TGCGCCAGCAGCTTGGGGTATCCCTACGAGCAGTACTTC	CASSLGYPYEQYF
-	many	TRBV29-1	TRBJ1-1	TGCAGCGTAAAACTAGGGGGGAACACTGAAGCTTTCTTT	CSVKLGGNTEAFF
-	many	TRBV27	TRBJ1-2	TGTGCCAGCAGCAGGGCAGAAGATCCCTATGGCTACACCTTC	CASSRAEDPYGYTF
TRBD2	few	TRBV28	TRBJ2-1	TGTGCCAGCAGTTTAGGGACTAGCGGGGGGGGCAATGAGCAGTTCTTC	CASSLGTSGGGNEQFF
TRBD2	few	TRBV9	TRBJ2-5	TGTGCCAGCAGCACCGGGACTAGCGGGGGAGAGACCCAGTACTTC	CASSTGTSGGETQYF
-	few	TRBV7-2	TRBJ2-7	TGTGCCAGCAGCTCGTTAGGGGGGTACGACTACGAGCAGTACTTC	CASSSLGGYDYEQYF
-	few	TRBV7-2	TRBJ1-1	TGTGCCAGCAGCTTAGCGGCGGGACGGACAAACACTGAAGCTTTCTTT	CASSLAAGRTNTEAFF
-	few	TRBV9	TRBJ1-1	TGTGCCAGCAGCCCAAGTCCCGGGACATCGAACACTGAAGCTTTCTTT	CASSPSPGTSNTEAFF
-	many	TRBV29-1	TRBJ1-5	TGCAAGGGGGGACATCAGCCCCAGCATTTT	CKGGHQPQHF
TRBD1	few	TRBV24-1	TRBJ2-7	TGTGCCACCAGCCGGACAGGGGGAAGCTCCTACGAGCAGTACTTC	CATSRTGGSSYEQYF
TRBD2	few	TRBV20-1	TRBJ2-4	TGCAGTGCTAGCGGACTAGCGGGGGGCGGTGCCAAAAACATTCAGTACTTC	CSASGLAGGGAKNIQYF
-	many	TRBV29-1	TRBJ2-3	TGCAGCGTTCCGGGCGTAGCCCAGTATTTT	CSVPGVAQYF
TRBD1	few	TRBV7-9	TRBJ2-7	TGTGCCAGCAGCGTAACAGGGGGCGTAGCATCCTACGAGCAGTACTTC	CASSVTGGVASYEQYF
-	-	TRBV6-2/TRBV6-3	TRBJ1-1	TGTGCCAGCAGTTACCTGGGGAACACTGAAGCTTTCTTT	CASSYLGNTEAFF
TRBD2	-	TRBV6-6	TRBJ2-1	TGTGCCAGCAAGACTAGCGGGGGGGCCGTGTCCTACAATGAGCAGTTCTTC	CASKTSGGAVSYNEQFF
-	-	TRBV4-3	TRBJ2-5	TGCGCCAGCAGCCAAGATTTGAGAGAGACCCAGTACTTC	CASSQDLRETQYF
-	-	TRBV7-2	TRBJ2-3	TGTGCCAGCAGCTTAGAATGGTCCGACACAGATACGCAGTATTTT	CASSLEWSDTDTQYF
-	few	TRBV6-2/TRBV6-3	TRBJ2-7	TGTGCCAGCAGTTACGGGCAGACCAACTACGAGCAGTACTTC	CASSYGQTNYEQYF
-	-	TRBV5-1	TRBJ2-5	TGCGCCAGTGCGACGGAGAAAGAGACCCAGTACTTC	CASATEKETQYF
-	-	TRBV10-3	TRBJ1-1	TGTGCCACCGGCATTGGGAACACTGAAGCTTTCTTT	CATGIGNTEAFF
TRBD1	-	TRBV5-4	TRBJ2-2	TGTGCCAGCAGCTTGGTTCCCGGACAGGGAGCCGGGGAGCTGTTTTTT	CASSLVPGQGAGELFF
TRBD2	-	TRBV20-1	TRBJ2-3	TGCAGTGCTGACCCCCCTAGCGGGGGGGCGGGTCCAGATACGCAGTATTTT	CSADPPSGGAGPDTQYF
TRBD1	few	TRBV27	TRBJ1-1	TGTGCCAGCACCATACAGGGGGCGGACACTGAAGCTTTCTTT	CASTIQGADTEAFF
-	many	TRBV12-3/TRBV12-4	TRBJ1-2	TGTGCCAGCAGTTTATCCCACAGGGCCTATGGCTACACCTTC	CASSLSHRAYGYTF
-	many	TRBV28	TRBJ2-3	TGTGCCAGCACCTTGAGGCCCCTCCCAGATACGCAGTATTTT	CASTLRPLPDTQYF
-	-	TRBV12-3/TRBV12-4	TRBJ1-5	TGTGCCAGCAGGGCCTACAATCAGCCCCAGCATTTT	CASRAYNQPQHF
-	many	TRBV18	TRBJ1-1	TGTGCCAGCTCACCCCCTTCCCCGGCGAACACTGAAGCTTTCTTT	CASSPPSPANTEAFF
-	few	TRBV7-6	TRBJ1-1	TGTGCCAGCAGCTTGGCAGGGGTCACTGAAGCTTTCTTT	CASSLAGVTEAFF
-	few	TRBV7-2	TRBJ2-3	TGTGCCAGCAGCTTAGCGCTCACAGATACGCAGTATTTT	CASSLALTDTQYF
-	-	TRBV5-4	TRBJ2-5	TGTGCCAGCAGGGAGTACGGGGACACCCTGACCCAGTACTTC	CASREYGDTLTQYF
-	medium-sized	TRBV12-3/TRBV12-4	TRBJ1-1	TGTGCCAGCAGTTTTGGAGGTGAAGCTTTCTTT	CASSFGGEAFF
TRBD2	many	TRBV5-1	TRBJ2-3	TGCGCCAGTACAACCCTAGCGGGGGGCGGCACAGATACGCAGTATTTT	CASTTLAGGGTDTQYF
-	many	TRBV6-1	TRBJ2-3	TGTGCCAGCACTACAGGGATTAGCACAGATACGCAGTATTTT	CASTTGISTDTQYF
TRBD1	many	TRBV2	TRBJ2-7	TGTGCCAGCAGACTACAGGGGGCTAATGGCTACGAGCAGTACTTC	CASRLQGANGYEQYF
-	-	TRBV12-3/TRBV12-4	TRBJ2-3	TGTGCCAGCAGTTCCTCGGCATCTACCAGACGCACAGGTACGCAGTATTTT	CASSSSASTRRTGTQYF